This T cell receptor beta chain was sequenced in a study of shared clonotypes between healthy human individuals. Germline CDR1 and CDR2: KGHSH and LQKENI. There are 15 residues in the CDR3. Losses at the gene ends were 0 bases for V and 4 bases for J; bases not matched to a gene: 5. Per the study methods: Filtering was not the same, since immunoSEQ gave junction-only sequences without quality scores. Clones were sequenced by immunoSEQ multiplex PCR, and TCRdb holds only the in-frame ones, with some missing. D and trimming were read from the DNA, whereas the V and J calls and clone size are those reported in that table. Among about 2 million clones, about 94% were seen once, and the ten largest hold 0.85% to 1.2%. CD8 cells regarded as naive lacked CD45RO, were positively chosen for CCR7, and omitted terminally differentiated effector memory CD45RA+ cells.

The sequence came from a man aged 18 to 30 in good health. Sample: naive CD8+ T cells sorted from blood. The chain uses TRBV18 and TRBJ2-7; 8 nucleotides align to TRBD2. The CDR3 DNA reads TGTGCCAGCTCACCACCAACCGGGGGGGCTTACGAGCAGTACTTC. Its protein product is CASSPPTGGAYEQYF.